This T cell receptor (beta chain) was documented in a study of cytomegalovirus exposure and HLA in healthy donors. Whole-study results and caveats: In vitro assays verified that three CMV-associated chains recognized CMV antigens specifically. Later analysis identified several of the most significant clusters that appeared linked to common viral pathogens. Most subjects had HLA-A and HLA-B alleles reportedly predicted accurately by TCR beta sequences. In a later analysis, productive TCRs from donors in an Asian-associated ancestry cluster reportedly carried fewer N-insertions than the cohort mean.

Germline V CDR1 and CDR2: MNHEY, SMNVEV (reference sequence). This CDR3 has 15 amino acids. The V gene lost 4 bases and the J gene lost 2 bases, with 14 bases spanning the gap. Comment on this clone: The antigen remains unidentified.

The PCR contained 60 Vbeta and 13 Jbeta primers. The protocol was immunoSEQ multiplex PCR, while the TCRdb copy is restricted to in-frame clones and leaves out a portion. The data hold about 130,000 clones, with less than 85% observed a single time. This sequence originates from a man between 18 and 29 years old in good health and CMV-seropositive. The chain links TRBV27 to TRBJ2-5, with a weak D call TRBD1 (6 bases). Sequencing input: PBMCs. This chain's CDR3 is CASSSIPGQQETQYF. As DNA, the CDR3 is TGTGCCAGCAGTTCCATTCCGGGACAACAAGAGACCCAGTACTTC.